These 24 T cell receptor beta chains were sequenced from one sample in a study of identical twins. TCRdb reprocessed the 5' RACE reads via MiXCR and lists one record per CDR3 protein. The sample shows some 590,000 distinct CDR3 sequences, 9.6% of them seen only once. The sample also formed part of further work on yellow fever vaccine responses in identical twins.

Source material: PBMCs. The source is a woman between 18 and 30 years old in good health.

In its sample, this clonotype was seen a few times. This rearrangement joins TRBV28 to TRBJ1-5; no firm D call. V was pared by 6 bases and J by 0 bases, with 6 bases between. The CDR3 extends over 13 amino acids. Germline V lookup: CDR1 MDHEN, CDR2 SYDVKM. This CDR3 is CASRLNSNQPQHF. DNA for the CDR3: TGTGCCAGCAGGCTGAATAGCAATCAGCCCCAGCATTTT.

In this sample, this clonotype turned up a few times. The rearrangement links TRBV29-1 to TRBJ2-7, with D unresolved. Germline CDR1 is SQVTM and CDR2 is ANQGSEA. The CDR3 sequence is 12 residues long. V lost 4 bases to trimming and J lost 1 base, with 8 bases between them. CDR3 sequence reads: CSVAQESYEQYF. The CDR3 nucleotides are TGCAGCGTTGCTCAGGAATCCTACGAGCAGTACTTC.

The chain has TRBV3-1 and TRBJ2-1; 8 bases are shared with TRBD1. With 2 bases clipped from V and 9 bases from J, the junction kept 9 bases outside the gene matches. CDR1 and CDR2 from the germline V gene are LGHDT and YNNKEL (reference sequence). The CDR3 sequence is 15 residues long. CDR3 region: CASSQKMTGAFEQFF. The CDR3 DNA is TGTGCCAGCAGCCAAAAAATGACAGGGGCTTTTGAGCAGTTCTTC.

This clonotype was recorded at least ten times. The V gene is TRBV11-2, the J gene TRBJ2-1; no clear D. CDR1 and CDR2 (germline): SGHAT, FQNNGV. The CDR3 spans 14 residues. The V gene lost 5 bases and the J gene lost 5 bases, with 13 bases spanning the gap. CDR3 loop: CASSHRGVNNEQFF. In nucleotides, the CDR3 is TGTGCCAGCAGCCACCGTGGGGTTAACAATGAGCAGTTCTTC.

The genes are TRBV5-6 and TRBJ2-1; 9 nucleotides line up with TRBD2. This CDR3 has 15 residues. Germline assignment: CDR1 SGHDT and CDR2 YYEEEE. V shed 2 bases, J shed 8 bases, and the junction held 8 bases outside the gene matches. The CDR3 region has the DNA TGTGCCAGCAGCTTATTAGCGGGAGTCTCTGATGAGCAGTTCTTC. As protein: CASSLLAGVSDEQFF.

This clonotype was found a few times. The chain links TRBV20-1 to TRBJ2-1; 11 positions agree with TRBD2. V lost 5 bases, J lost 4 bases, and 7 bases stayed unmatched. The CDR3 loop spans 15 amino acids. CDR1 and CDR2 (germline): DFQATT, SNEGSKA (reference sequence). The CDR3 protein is CSARLLAGGYNEQFF. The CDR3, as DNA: TGCAGTGCTCGACTTCTAGCGGGGGGTTACAATGAGCAGTTCTTC.

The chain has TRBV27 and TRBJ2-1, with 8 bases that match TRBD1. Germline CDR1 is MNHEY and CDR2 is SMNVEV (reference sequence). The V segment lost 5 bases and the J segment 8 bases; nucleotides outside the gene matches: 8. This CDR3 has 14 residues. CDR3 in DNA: TGTGCCAGCAGTCCTTGGACAGGGTCGGATGAGCAGTTCTTC. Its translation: CASSPWTGSDEQFF.

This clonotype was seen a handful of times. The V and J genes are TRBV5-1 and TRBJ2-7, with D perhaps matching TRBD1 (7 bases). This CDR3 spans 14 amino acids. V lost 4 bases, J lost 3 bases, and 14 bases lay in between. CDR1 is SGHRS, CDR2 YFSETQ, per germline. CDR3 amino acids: CASSAGTAFYEQYF. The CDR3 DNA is TGCGCCAGCAGCGCGGGGACAGCCTTCTACGAGCAGTACTTC. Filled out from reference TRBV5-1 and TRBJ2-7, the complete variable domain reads KAGVTQTPRYLIKTRGQQVTLSCSPISGHRSVSWYQQTPGQGLQFLFEYFSETQRNKGNFPGRFSGRQFSNSRSEMNVSTLELGDSALYLCASSAGTAFYEQYFGPGTRLTVT.

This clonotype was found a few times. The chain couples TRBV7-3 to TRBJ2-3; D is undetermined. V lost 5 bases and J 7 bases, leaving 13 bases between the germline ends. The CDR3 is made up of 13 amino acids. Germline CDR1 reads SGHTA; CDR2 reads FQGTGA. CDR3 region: CASSLGAFNTQYF. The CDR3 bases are TGTGCCAGCAGCCTAGGAGCCTTTAATACGCAGTATTTT.

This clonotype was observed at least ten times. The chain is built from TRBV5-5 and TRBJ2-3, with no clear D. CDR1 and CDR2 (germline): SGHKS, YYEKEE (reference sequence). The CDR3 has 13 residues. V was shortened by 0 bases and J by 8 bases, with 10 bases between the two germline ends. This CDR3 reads CASSLGEEGTQYF. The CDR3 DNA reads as TGTGCCAGCAGCTTGGGCGAGGAAGGTACGCAGTATTTT.

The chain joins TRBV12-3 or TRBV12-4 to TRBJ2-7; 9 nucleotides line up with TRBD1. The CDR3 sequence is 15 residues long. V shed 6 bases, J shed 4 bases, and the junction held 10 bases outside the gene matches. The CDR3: CASRRAGTGSYEQYF. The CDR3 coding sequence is TGTGCCAGCAGGAGGGCGGGGACAGGGAGTTACGAGCAGTACTTC.

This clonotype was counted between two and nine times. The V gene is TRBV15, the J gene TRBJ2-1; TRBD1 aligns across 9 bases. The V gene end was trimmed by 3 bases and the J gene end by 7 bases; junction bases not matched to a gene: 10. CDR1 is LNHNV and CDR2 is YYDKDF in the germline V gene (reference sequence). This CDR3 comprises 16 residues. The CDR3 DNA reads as TGTGCCACCAGCAGGTCCGGGACAGGGCGAAAGAATGAGCAGTTCTTC. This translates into CATSRSGTGRKNEQFF. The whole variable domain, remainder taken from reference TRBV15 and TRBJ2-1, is DAMVIQNPRYQVTQFGKPVTLSCSQTLNHNVMYWYQQKSSQAPKLLFHYYDKDFNNEADTPDNFQSRRPNTSFCFLDIRSPGLGDTAMYLCATSRSGTGRKNEQFFGPGTRLTVL.

The CDR3, as DNA: TGCAGTGCTAGCCAGGGGGGCCTTAATGAAAAACTGTTTTTT. Its protein product is CSASQGGLNEKLFF. The V gene is TRBV20-1, the J gene TRBJ1-4; 7 positions match TRBD1. The CDR3 runs 14 residues. The V gene's germline CDR1 is DFQATT and CDR2 SNEGSKA (reference sequence). With V trimmed by 3 bases and J by 4 bases, 5 bases remained unmatched.

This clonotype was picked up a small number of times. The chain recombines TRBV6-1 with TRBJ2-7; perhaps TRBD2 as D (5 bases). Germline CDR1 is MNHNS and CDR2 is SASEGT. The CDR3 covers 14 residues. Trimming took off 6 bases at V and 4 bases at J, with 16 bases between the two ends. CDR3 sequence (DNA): TGTGCCAGCAGCAGAGGACTGGCTGAATACGAGCAGTACTTC. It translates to CASSRGLAEYEQYF.

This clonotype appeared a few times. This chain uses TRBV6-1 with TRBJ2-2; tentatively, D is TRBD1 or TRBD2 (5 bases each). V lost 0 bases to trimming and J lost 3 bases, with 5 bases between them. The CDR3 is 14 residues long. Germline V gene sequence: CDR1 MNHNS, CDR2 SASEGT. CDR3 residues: CASSEAGDTGELFF. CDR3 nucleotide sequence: TGTGCCAGCAGTGAAGCGGGGGACACCGGGGAGCTGTTTTTT.

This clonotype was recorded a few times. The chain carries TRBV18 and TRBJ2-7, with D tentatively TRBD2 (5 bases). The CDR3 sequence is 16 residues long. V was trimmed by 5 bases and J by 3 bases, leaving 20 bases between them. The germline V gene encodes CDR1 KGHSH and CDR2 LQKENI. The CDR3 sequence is CASSVTEAFGIYEQYF. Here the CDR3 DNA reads TGTGCCAGCTCAGTAACGGAGGCCTTCGGGATCTACGAGCAGTACTTC.

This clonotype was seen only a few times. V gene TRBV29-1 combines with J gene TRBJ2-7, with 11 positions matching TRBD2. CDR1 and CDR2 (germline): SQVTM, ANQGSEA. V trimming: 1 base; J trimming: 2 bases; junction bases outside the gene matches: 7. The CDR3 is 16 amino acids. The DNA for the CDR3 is TGCAGCGTTGAAGTAGCTACTAGCGGGAGAGCCTACGAGCAGTACTTC. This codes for CSVEVATSGRAYEQYF.

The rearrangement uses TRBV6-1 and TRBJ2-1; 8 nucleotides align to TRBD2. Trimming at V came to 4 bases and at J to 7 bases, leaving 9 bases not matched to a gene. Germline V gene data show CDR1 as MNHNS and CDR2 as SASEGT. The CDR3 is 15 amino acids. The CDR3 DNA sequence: TGTGCCAGCAGTGGACGAGCGGGAGTCGGTAATGAGCAGTTCTTC. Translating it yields CASSGRAGVGNEQFF.

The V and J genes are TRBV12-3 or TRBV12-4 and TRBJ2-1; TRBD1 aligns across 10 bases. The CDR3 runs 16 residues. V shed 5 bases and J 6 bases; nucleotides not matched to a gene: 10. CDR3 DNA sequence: TGTGCCAGCAGTCCAGGGACAGGGGCGGTGACCAATGAGCAGTTCTTC. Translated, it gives CASSPGTGAVTNEQFF.

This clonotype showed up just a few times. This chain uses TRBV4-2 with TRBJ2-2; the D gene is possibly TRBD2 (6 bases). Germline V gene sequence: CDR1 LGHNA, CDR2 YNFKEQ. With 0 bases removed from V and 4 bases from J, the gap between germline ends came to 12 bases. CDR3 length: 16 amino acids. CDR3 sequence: CASSQEGGWGTGELFF. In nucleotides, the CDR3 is TGTGCCAGCAGCCAAGAAGGAGGGTGGGGCACCGGGGAGCTGTTTTTT.

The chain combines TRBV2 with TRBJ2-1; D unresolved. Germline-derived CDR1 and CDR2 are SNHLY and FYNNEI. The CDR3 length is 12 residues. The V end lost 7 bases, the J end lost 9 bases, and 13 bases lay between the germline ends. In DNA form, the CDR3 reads TGTGCCAGCACCCCCAGCGCCGGTGAGCAGTTCTTC. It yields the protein CASTPSAGEQFF.

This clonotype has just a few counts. DNA for the CDR3: TGCAGTGCTAGACCCGAAGGGGGGGACCGCCAGTTCTTC. Its translation: CSARPEGGDRQFF. This chain joins TRBV20-1 and TRBJ2-1, with TRBD2 as a possible D gene (7 bases). Trimming shortened V by 2 bases and J by 13 bases, and 18 bases separated the two germline ends. The CDR3 has 13 amino acids. Germline CDR1 is DFQATT and CDR2 is SNEGSKA (reference sequence).

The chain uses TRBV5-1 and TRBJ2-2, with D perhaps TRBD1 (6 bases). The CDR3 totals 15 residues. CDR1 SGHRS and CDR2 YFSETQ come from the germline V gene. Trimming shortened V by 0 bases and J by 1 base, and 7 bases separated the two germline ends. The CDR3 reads CASSLGTENTGELFF. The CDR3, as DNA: TGCGCCAGCAGCTTGGGGACAGAGAACACCGGGGAGCTGTTTTTT.

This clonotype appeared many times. The CDR3 sequence is CAISEWEAYEQYF. The CDR3 DNA reads TGTGCCATCAGTGAATGGGAAGCCTACGAGCAGTACTTC. The V call is TRBV10-3, the J call TRBJ2-7; D is uncertain. Germline values: CDR1 ENHRY, CDR2 SYGVKD. The V gene lost 3 bases and the J gene lost 2 bases, with 8 bases spanning the gap. The CDR3 sequence is 13 residues long.